Given below is one T cell receptor (beta chain) in context. This sample is drawn from a study of blood T cell repertoires in COVID-19. Study-level background: The study drew acute and convalescent COVID-19 samples from the United States, Italy and Spain.

The CDR3 loop spans 13 amino acids. Germline V gene data show CDR1 as SGHAT and CDR2 as FQNNGV. V was pared by 5 bases and J by 8 bases, with 15 bases between. Authors' data handling: Using reference gene primer amplification, nucleated cell counts were estimated. Using immunoSEQ multiplex PCR, the repertoire was profiled, and TCRdb retains in-frame clones only, with some absent. For V, J and clone size, that table is used; D and trimming come from the DNA. Counted here are around 78,000 clones, around four fifths occurring once; the ten biggest clones make up 8.5% to 10%. The receptor was isolated from a human donor in a cohort sampled during active COVID-19. The material sequenced was peripheral blood. This sequence joins TRBV11-2 and TRBJ1-2, with D maybe TRBD1 (6 bases). CDR3 in amino acids: CASSPLRGIGYTF. In DNA form, the CDR3 reads TGTGCCAGCAGCCCCCTCAGGGGTATCGGCTACACCTTC. Full variable domain (remainder filled in from reference TRBV11-2 and TRBJ1-2): EAGVAQSPRYKIIEKRQSVAFWCNPISGHATLYWYQQILGQGPKLLIQFQNNGVVDDSQLPKDRFSAERLKGVDSTLKIQPAKLEDSAVYLCASSPLRGIGYTFGSGTRLTVV.